These 32 T cell receptor beta chains were sequenced from one sample in a study of CD8 T cells in Susac syndrome. RNA in amounts of roughly 0.5 to 1 ug was reverse transcribed with random hexamers. TCRdb passed the immunoSEQ multiplex PCR reads through MiXCR, listing each CDR3 protein once. Here the sample spans 130,000 or so distinct CDR3 sequences, less than 95% being singletons. Sequenced sample: CD4+ T cells from PBMCs. The source of these receptors is a human donor in good health.

V is TRBV9 and J is TRBJ2-6, with TRBD2 identical over 15 bases. Germline assignment: CDR1 SGDLS and CDR2 YYNGEE. Trimming took 2 bases from V and 7 from J; bases not matched to a gene: 10. CDR3 length: 19 amino acids. The CDR3 DNA reads as TGTGCCAGCAGCGTGTTCCCGGGACTAGCGGGAGGCGGCGCCAACGTCCTGACTTTC. It codes for CASSVFPGLAGGGANVLTF.

The chain uses TRBV28 and TRBJ2-1; D uncertain. CDR3 length equals 16 residues. In germline, CDR1 is MDHEN, CDR2 SYDVKM. Trimming cost V 6 bases and J 1 base, with 16 bases left between them. CDR3 amino acids: CASSSQRWWSYNEQFF. CDR3 coding DNA: TGTGCCAGCAGCTCCCAACGTTGGTGGTCCTACAATGAGCAGTTCTTC.

This chain joins TRBV19 and TRBJ2-4; 7 bases map to TRBD1. V trimming: 6 bases; J trimming: 9 bases; junction bases outside the gene matches: 11. The CDR3 has 14 amino acids. The germline V gene has CDR1 LNHDA and CDR2 SQIVND (reference sequence). CDR3 bases: TGTGCCAGTAGGACGACAGGGAGTCGGTTCATTCAGTACTTC. It codes for CASRTTGSRFIQYF.

This chain joins TRBV29-1 and TRBJ1-1, with unresolved D. Per germline, CDR1 SQVTM and CDR2 ANQGSEA. The CDR3 spans 13 residues. V dropped 6 bases and J dropped 1 base, with 12 bases sitting between them. The CDR3 protein is CSVILHPNTEAFF. CDR3 nucleotide sequence: TGCAGCGTCATCTTACACCCGAACACTGAAGCTTTCTTT.

The rearrangement links TRBV20-1 to TRBJ2-1; maybe TRBD2 (6 bases). The CDR3 has 15 residues. The germline V gene encodes CDR1 DFQATT and CDR2 SNEGSKA (reference sequence). V gave up 1 base and J gave up 8 bases, with 18 bases separating them. Here the CDR3 reads CSARGLDYKVDEQFF. DNA of the CDR3: TGCAGTGCTAGAGGCCTGGACTATAAGGTCGATGAGCAGTTCTTC.

This clonotype was counted once. The chain couples TRBV12-3 or TRBV12-4 to TRBJ2-1; the D gene is possibly TRBD2 (6 bases). The CDR3 is 15 residues long. V dropped 5 bases and J dropped 2 bases, with 13 bases sitting between them. The CDR3 coding sequence is TGTGCCAGCAGTCCCGGGAGCGTCACCTACAATGAGCAGTTCTTC. Translated: CASSPGSVTYNEQFF.

DNA for the CDR3: TGTGCCAGCAGTGGCCTCTATGAGCAGTTCTTC. Its translation is CASSGLYEQFF. The chain links TRBV2 to TRBJ2-1, with D unclear. CDR3 size: 11 residues. The germline CDR1 and CDR2 sequences are SNHLY and FYNNEI. Trimming cost V 4 bases and J 8 bases, with 6 bases left between them.

This clonotype was counted between two and nine times. The CDR3 reads CASSQGTANTEAFF. The CDR3 DNA is TGTGCCAGCAGCCAAGGGACAGCGAACACTGAAGCTTTCTTT. The J gene is TRBJ1-1, the V gene TRBV3-1; a possible D gene is TRBD1 (6 bases). The germline CDR1 and CDR2 sequences are LGHDT and YNNKEL (reference sequence). The CDR3 is made up of 14 amino acids. V shed 1 base and J shed 1 base, with 7 bases lying between them.

This rearrangement joins TRBV6-2 or TRBV6-3 to TRBJ2-7; possibly TRBD2 for D (6 bases). The V end was cut by 4 bases, the J end by 4 bases, with 14 bases between. The CDR3 runs to 14 residues. Per germline, CDR1 MNHEY and CDR2 SVGEGT. The CDR3 DNA sequence: TGTGCCAGCAGTTCCCCGGGAGTCAGGTACGAGCAGTACTTC. This encodes CASSSPGVRYEQYF.

The chain links TRBV4-1 to TRBJ2-1; D might be TRBD2 (6 bases). CDR3 length: 16 amino acids. Germline CDR1 and CDR2: MGHRA and YSYEKL. Trimming removed 1 base at V and 7 bases at J, with 17 bases between. The CDR3 loop reads CASSQAEGLSWNEQFF. The CDR3 coding sequence is TGCGCCAGCAGCCAAGCGGAGGGGTTATCTTGGAATGAGCAGTTCTTC.

The rearrangement uses TRBV7-9 and TRBJ1-5; D is undetermined. The V and J ends lost 4 bases and 2 bases respectively, with 9 bases between them. In germline, CDR1 is SEHNR, CDR2 FQNEAQ (reference sequence). The CDR3 has 14 residues. The CDR3, as DNA: TGTGCCAGCAGCTCTGGTTACGGCAATCAGCCCCAGCATTTT. Protein sequence: CASSSGYGNQPQHF.

This clonotype was observed once. This sequence joins TRBV3-1 and TRBJ1-1; D remains unclear. There are 15 residues in the CDR3. Germline V gene lookup returns CDR1 LGHDT and CDR2 YNNKEL (reference sequence). V was cut by 0 bases and J by 0 bases, with 8 bases left in between. CDR3 coding DNA: TGTGCCAGCAGCCAAGAGGGGAAGATGAACACTGAAGCTTTCTTT. Residues: CASSQEGKMNTEAFF. The full variable domain, with the rest looked up from reference TRBV3-1 and TRBJ1-1, is DTAVSQTPKYLVTQMGNDKSIKCEQNLGHDTMYWYKQDSKKFLKIMFSYNNKELIINETVPNRFSPKSPDKAHLNLHINSLELGDSAVYFCASSQEGKMNTEAFFGQGTRLTVV.

V gene TRBV19 combines with J gene TRBJ2-6; tentative D call: TRBD1 (6 bases). The CDR3 has 17 residues. Between the trimmed V and J ends, which lost 3 bases and 2 bases, there was a span of 14 bases. Germline CDR1 is LNHDA and CDR2 is SQIVND (reference sequence). CDR3 amino acids: CASSMDLGATGANVLTF. CDR3 nucleotides: TGTGCCAGTAGTATGGATCTGGGGGCTACTGGGGCCAACGTCCTGACTTTC.

DNA for the CDR3: TGCAGCGTGCGGGGACTAGCGGGACTCAATGAGCAGTTCTTC. Its protein is CSVRGLAGLNEQFF. V usage is TRBV29-1 and J usage is TRBJ2-1; TRBD2 aligns across 13 bases. CDR3 size: 14 residues. V shed 6 bases, J shed 6 bases, and the junction held 5 bases outside the gene matches. Per germline, CDR1 SQVTM and CDR2 ANQGSEA.

This chain joins TRBV29-1 and TRBJ1-5; 8 bases match TRBD1. Germline-derived CDR1 and CDR2 are SQVTM and ANQGSEA. V shed 6 bases, J shed 7 bases, and the junction held 11 bases outside the gene matches. This CDR3 is 14 amino acids long. The CDR3 spells CSVLDRGFTQPQHF. CDR3 nucleotides: TGCAGCGTCCTAGACAGGGGATTCACCCAGCCCCAGCATTTT.

The chain joins TRBV30 to TRBJ2-2; D gene ambiguous. Germline V gives CDR1 GTSNPN, CDR2 SVGIG (reference sequence). The CDR3 length is 13 residues. V lost 0 bases, J lost 5 bases, and 7 bases lay in between. The CDR3 sequence: CAWSVHPTGELFF. CDR3 nucleotide sequence: TGTGCCTGGAGTGTACACCCGACCGGGGAGCTGTTTTTT.

This clonotype was found once. The J gene is TRBJ2-3, the V gene TRBV5-1; D assignment may be TRBD1 or TRBD2 (7 bases each). The CDR3 sequence is 15 residues long. Germline lookup yields CDR1 SGHRS and CDR2 YFSETQ. V lost 4 bases to trimming and J lost 2 bases, with 14 bases between them. The CDR3 DNA sequence: TGCGCCAGCAGCAACGGGGAGGGGGCCACAGATACGCAGTATTTT. This gives the protein CASSNGEGATDTQYF.

This chain connects TRBV3-1 to TRBJ2-3, with 11 positions matching TRBD2. The CDR3 is made up of 15 amino acids. CDR1 LGHDT and CDR2 YNNKEL come from the germline V gene (reference sequence). V shed 0 bases and J 6 bases; nucleotides not matched to a gene: 2. The CDR3 DNA reads TGTGCCAGCAGCCAAGATTCTAGCGGGAGGGATACGCAGTATTTT. This encodes CASSQDSSGRDTQYF.

The rearrangement joins TRBV7-3 to TRBJ2-1; 8 bases fit TRBD1. The ends lost 1 base at V and 4 bases at J; junction bases unmatched: 6. The CDR3 runs to 16 residues. Germline V CDR1 and CDR2: SGHTA, FQGTGA. In DNA form, the CDR3 reads TGTGCCAGCAGCTTAAATGGGCAGGGGGCGTACAATGAGCAGTTCTTC. Protein product: CASSLNGQGAYNEQFF. The whole variable domain, filled in from reference TRBV7-3 and TRBJ2-1, reads GAGVSQTPSNKVTEKGKYVELRCDPISGHTALYWYRQSLGQGPEFLIYFQGTGAADDSGLPNDRFFAVRPEGSVSTLKIQRTERGDSAVYLCASSLNGQGAYNEQFFGPGTRLTVL.

The gene calls are TRBV29-1 and TRBJ1-1; possibly TRBD1 for D (6 bases). V shed 6 bases and J shed 4 bases, with 21 bases lying between them. Per germline, CDR1 SQVTM and CDR2 ANQGSEA. CDR3 length equals 15 residues. The CDR3 spells CSVGPVTQGPTEAFF. The CDR3 DNA reads TGCAGCGTCGGCCCCGTCACCCAGGGGCCCACTGAAGCTTTCTTT. The variable domain in full, with the rest retrieved from reference TRBV29-1 and TRBJ1-1, is SAVISQKPSRDICQRGTSLTIQCQVDSQVTMMFWYRQQPGQSLTLIATANQGSEATYESGFVIDKFPISRPNLTFSTLTVSNMSPEDSSIYLCSVGPVTQGPTEAFFGQGTRLTVV.

This rearrangement joins TRBV28 to TRBJ2-3; tentative D call: TRBD2 (6 bases). Germline values: CDR1 MDHEN, CDR2 SYDVKM. The CDR3 spans 12 residues. The CDR3: CGWGDSTDTQYF. The CDR3 DNA reads as TGTGGATGGGGGGATTCCACAGATACGCAGTATTTT.

This sequence joins TRBV2 and TRBJ1-5; 12 positions agree with TRBD1. Germline V gene data show CDR1 as SNHLY and CDR2 as FYNNEI. This CDR3 is built from 14 residues. The junction had 5 bases not matched to a gene; V was cut back by 7 bases and J by 7 bases. The DNA of the CDR3 is TGTGCCAGCACCGGGACAGGGGGCTCACAGCCCCAGCATTTT. Translation: CASTGTGGSQPQHF.

The sample holds one count of this clonotype. The genes are TRBV7-2 and TRBJ1-6; tentative D call: TRBD1 (5 bases). Trimming cost V 1 base and J 9 bases, with 13 bases left between them. Germline CDR1 is SGHTA and CDR2 is FQGNSA. CDR3 length: 15 amino acids. CDR3 coding DNA: TGTGCCAGCAGCTTAGTCGACAGACAATTTTCACCCCTCCACTTT. This translates into CASSLVDRQFSPLHF.

The rearrangement joins TRBV30 to TRBJ1-5; D remains unclear. The CDR3 sequence is 12 residues long. The ends were cut back, 5 bases at V and 2 bases at J, with 7 bases in the middle. The V gene's germline CDR1 is GTSNPN and CDR2 SVGIG (reference sequence). CDR3 sequence reads: CAWGLGNQPQHF. CDR3 in DNA: TGTGCCTGGGGCCTTGGCAATCAGCCCCAGCATTTT.

This chain links TRBV7-8 with TRBJ1-2; D not certain. This CDR3 is 14 amino acids long. The ends were cut back, 5 bases at V and 6 bases at J, with 16 bases in the middle. Per germline, CDR1 SGHVS and CDR2 FQNEAQ. CDR3 residues: CASSGPASIDGYTF. The CDR3 DNA reads TGTGCCAGCAGCGGGCCAGCTTCCATCGATGGCTACACCTTC.

V usage is TRBV7-3 and J usage is TRBJ2-1; no reliable D call. The germline V and J ends were trimmed by 5 bases and 5 bases, with 10 bases remaining between them. This CDR3 is built from 13 residues. CDR1 is SGHTA, CDR2 FQGTGA, per germline. This CDR3 reads CASSPGGDNEQFF. The CDR3 nucleotides read TGTGCCAGCAGCCCTGGCGGAGACAATGAGCAGTTCTTC.

The rearrangement links TRBV7-3 to TRBJ2-1; TRBD2 matches 12 bases. This CDR3 spans 15 amino acids. V shed 5 bases, J shed 4 bases, and the junction held 3 bases outside the gene matches. Germline-derived CDR1 and CDR2 are SGHTA and FQGTGA. The chain's CDR3 is CASSPTSGGYNEQFF. The DNA for the CDR3 is TGTGCCAGCAGCCCAACTAGCGGGGGGTACAATGAGCAGTTCTTC. Full variable domain (rest looked up from reference TRBV7-3 and TRBJ2-1): GAGVSQTPSNKVTEKGKYVELRCDPISGHTALYWYRQSLGQGPEFLIYFQGTGAADDSGLPNDRFFAVRPEGSVSTLKIQRTERGDSAVYLCASSPTSGGYNEQFFGPGTRLTVL.

The V and J genes are TRBV13 and TRBJ2-7; TRBD1 might be the D (6 bases). Germline CDR1 PRHDT, CDR2 FYEKMQ (reference sequence). The CDR3 totals 14 residues. V lost 5 bases, J lost 7 bases, and 18 bases lay in between. The CDR3 spells CASSTTGPGREQYF. Written as DNA, the CDR3 is TGTGCCAGCAGCACGACAGGTCCTGGTAGGGAGCAGTACTTC.

V gene TRBV4-1 combines with J gene TRBJ2-7; D remains unclear. Between the trimmed V and J ends, which lost 0 bases and 2 bases, there was a span of 8 bases. Germline V gene sequence: CDR1 MGHRA, CDR2 YSYEKL. The CDR3 loop spans 14 amino acids. For the CDR3, the DNA is TGCGCCAGCAGCCAAGATAGGGTAACCTACGAGCAGTACTTC. Protein sequence: CASSQDRVTYEQYF.

In this sample, this clonotype turned up once. The chain recombines TRBV11-2 with TRBJ2-2; D ambiguous. The CDR3 sequence is 15 residues long. V lost 5 bases and J lost 0, with 10 bases in between. Germline lookup yields CDR1 SGHAT and CDR2 FQNNGV. The CDR3 here is CASSPMAPNTGELFF. The CDR3 DNA follows: TGTGCCAGCAGCCCTATGGCCCCGAACACCGGGGAGCTGTTTTTT.

This chain joins TRBV18 and TRBJ2-5; 7 positions match TRBD1. Germline CDR1 reads KGHSH; CDR2 reads LQKENI. The CDR3 is made up of 15 amino acids. The V segment lost 3 bases and the J segment 4 bases; nucleotides outside the gene matches: 8. The CDR3 spells CASSPQGDSGETQYF. CDR3 nucleotide sequence: TGTGCCAGCTCACCCCAGGGGGATAGTGGAGAGACCCAGTACTTC.

The rearrangement links TRBV7-9 to TRBJ2-5; D uncertain. Per germline, CDR1 SEHNR and CDR2 FQNEAQ (reference sequence). The CDR3 covers 14 residues. V was clipped by 1 base and J by 0 bases, with 6 bases between them. The CDR3 region is CASSLGQNQETQYF. Here the CDR3 DNA reads TGTGCCAGCAGCTTAGGGCAGAACCAAGAGACCCAGTACTTC.